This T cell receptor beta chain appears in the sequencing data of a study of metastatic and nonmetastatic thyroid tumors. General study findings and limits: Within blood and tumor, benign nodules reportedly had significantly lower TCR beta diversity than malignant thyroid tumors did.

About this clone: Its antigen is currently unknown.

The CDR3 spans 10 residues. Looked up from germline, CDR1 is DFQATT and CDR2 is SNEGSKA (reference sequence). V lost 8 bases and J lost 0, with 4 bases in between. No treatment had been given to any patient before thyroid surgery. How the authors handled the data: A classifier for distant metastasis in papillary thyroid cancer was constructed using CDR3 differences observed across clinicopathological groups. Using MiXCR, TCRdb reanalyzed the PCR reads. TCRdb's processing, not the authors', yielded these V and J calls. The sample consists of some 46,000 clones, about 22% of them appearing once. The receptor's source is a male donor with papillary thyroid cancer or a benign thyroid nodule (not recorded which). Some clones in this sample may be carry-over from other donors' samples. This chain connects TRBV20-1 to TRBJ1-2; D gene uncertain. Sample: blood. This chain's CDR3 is CSTPNYGYTF. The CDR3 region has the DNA TGCAGTACACCTAACTATGGCTACACCTTC.